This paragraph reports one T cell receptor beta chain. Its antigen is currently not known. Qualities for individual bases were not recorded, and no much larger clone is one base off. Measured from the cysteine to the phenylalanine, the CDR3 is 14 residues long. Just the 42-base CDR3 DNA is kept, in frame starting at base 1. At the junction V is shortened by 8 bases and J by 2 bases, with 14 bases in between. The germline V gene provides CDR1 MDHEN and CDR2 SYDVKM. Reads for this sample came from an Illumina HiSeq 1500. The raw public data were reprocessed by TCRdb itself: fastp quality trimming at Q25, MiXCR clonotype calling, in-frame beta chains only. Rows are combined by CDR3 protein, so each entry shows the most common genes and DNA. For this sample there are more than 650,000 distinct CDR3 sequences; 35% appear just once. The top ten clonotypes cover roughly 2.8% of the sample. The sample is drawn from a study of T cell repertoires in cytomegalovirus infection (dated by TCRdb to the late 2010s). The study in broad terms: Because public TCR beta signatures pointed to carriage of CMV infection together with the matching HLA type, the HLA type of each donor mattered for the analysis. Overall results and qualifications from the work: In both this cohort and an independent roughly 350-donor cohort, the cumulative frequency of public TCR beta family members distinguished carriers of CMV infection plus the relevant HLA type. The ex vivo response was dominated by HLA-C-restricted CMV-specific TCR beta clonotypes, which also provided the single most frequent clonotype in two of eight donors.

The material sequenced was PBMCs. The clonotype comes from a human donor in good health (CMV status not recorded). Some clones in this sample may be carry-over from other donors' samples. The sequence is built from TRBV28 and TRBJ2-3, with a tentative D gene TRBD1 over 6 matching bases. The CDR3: CASRRTAVTDTQYF. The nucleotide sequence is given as TGTGCCAGCCGTCGGACAGCAGTCACAGATACGCAGTATTTT.